This T cell receptor (beta chain) originates from a study of blood T cell repertoires in COVID-19. Method: immunoSEQ multiplex PCR; TCRdb's copy keeps in-frame clones and lacks some. The repertoire holds roughly 230,000 clones, with around 81% as singletons. CDR3 size: 13 residues. Germline loops: CDR1 KGHDR, CDR2 SFDVKD. The V end lost 3 bases, the J end lost 6 bases, and 9 bases lay between the germline ends. This TCR came from a man aged 45-60 years with active or convalescent COVID-19. The J gene is TRBJ2-3, the V gene TRBV24-1, with D unresolved. The sequenced material came from peripheral blood. Here the CDR3 DNA reads TGTGCCACCAGTGATGGCGGTTCGGATACGCAGTATTTT. It specifies CATSDGGSDTQYF.